Included here is one T cell receptor (beta chain) sequence, with context. Its cognate antigen has yet to be identified. There are no base qualities to consult, and no much larger clone falls within one base. This sample was taken from a study of T cell responses to AZD1222 COVID-19 vaccine (dated by TCRdb to about 2021). About the study as a whole: AZD1222 recipients whose second dose came at about 4 weeks and those whose second dose came at about 12 weeks were combined into one group, since spike-specific TCR depth and breadth did not differ between the two schedules. TCR sequencing covered fewer than 250 trial participants: roughly 200 given two doses of AZD1222 and approximately 26 given two doses of MenACWY control vaccine. Enrollment into the trials was organized by age into subgroups of 18-55, 56-69 and 70-plus years, and those subgroups contained approximately 150, 30 and 60 TCR-sequenced participants, respectively.

The CDR3 holds 14 amino acids from the cysteine to the phenylalanine. Only CDR3 DNA is held: 42 bases, read in frame from base 1. The germline V gene provides CDR1 SGHVS and CDR2 FNYEAQ. V drops 0 bases and J drops 3 bases, leaving 7 bases in between. Reading the label with the study, this specimen's time point is: baseline before first vaccination. Vaccinee samples came from UK trials COV001 and COV002, including a single-blind randomized controlled phase 2/3 trial of AZD1222 (ChAdOx1 nCoV-19) in healthy adults. Trial participant PBMC samples were collected at day 0 and day 28 after the second dose for TCRbeta chain sequencing. The CDR3 regions of human TCRbeta chains were analyzed by immunosequencing. Turning to the authors' computational methods: TCRs in the repertoires were compared against a reference library of SARS-CoV-2-specific TCRs that had been generated with the MIRA antigen-specificity platform. Breadth meant the fraction of unique TCRs that were SARS-CoV-2-associated, whereas depth meant the fraction of total T cells that were SARS-CoV-2-associated. Using the MIRA data, each spike-specific TCR was assigned both to the spike region to which the TCR was reactive and to a CD4 or CD8 class. Log10-transformed breadth and depth values were compared by one-way ANOVA with Sidak's multiple comparisons tests. TCRdb took over this immuneACCESS table, retaining in-frame rearrangements with V and J assigned. Such tables are incomplete; in checked studies, under half of the missing clones stem from an unresolved V gene, and the remainder is unexplained. Clonal size and the V and J genes are those of that table, whereas D and trimming came from the DNA. In this sample the table shows around 87,000 clones, approximately 91% of which occur a single time. The ten largest clones capture approximately 22% of the sample.

Findings and caveats that apply to the study as a whole: The 56-69-year group was small, and its depth increase did not reach significance, likely because of low power. Only a handful of AZD1222 recipients were SARS-CoV-2 seropositive at baseline, limiting conclusions about previously exposed vaccinees. Vaccine-associated CD4 TCRs spanned the whole spike protein, with dominant responses in regions 160-218 and 743-854. Most participants were white British and females outnumbered males, and the authors suggested that clonal diversity may have been underestimated. After two AZD1222 doses, spike-specific TCR breadth and depth were significantly higher than at day 0 and than in MenACWY recipients. Because no day 14 peak-response samples were available, the repertoires could be characterized only after the peak T cell response. Nearly half of unique spike-specific TCRs reportedly recognized epitopes outside regions mutated in the B.1.351 and B.1.1.7 variants.

This receptor was identified in an adult in good health. The sample consisted of peripheral blood, taken on day 0 of AZD1222 vaccination. The chain is encoded by TRBV7-6 joined to TRBJ2-3; tentative D gene TRBD1, with 5 bases matching. CDR3 loop: CASSLAQGTDTQYF. The sequenced DNA is TGTGCCAGCAGCTTAGCGCAGGGTACAGATACGCAGTATTTT.